Presented here are 30 T cell receptor beta chains from one specimen sequenced in a study of cytomegalovirus exposure and HLA in healthy donors. In the PCR, 60 Vbeta and 13 Jbeta primers were used. Profiling relied on immunoSEQ multiplex PCR, and the TCRdb table lists in-frame clones only, not all of them. The table has about 190,000 clones, over 70% seen once. The sequenced material came from PBMCs. These receptors came from a woman aged 25 to 39 in good health and CMV-seropositive.

The CDR3 region has the DNA TGTGCCAGTTCGGGACAGGGGGCCTACAATGAGCAGTTCTTC. It yields the protein CASSGQGAYNEQFF. V is TRBV19 and J is TRBJ2-1, with 11 bases identical to TRBD1. The CDR3 runs 14 residues. CDR1 and CDR2 (germline): LNHDA, SQIVND (reference sequence). With 8 bases clipped from V and 2 bases from J, the junction kept 2 bases outside the gene matches.

This clone was recorded a few times. The V gene is TRBV6-6, the J gene TRBJ2-1; D may be TRBD1 (5 bases). Trimming took 10 bases from V and 9 from J, leaving 13 bases between them. The CDR3 has 11 amino acids. Germline lookup yields CDR1 MNHNY and CDR2 SVGAGI (reference sequence). The CDR3 nucleotides read TGTGCCACCTCCTTAGGGGTTGAGCAGTTCTTC. Its translation: CATSLGVEQFF.

V and J are TRBV27 and TRBJ2-3, with 11 bases matching TRBD2. From germline, CDR1 is MNHEY and CDR2 SMNVEV (reference sequence). The junction had 10 bases not matched to a gene; V was cut back by 6 bases and J by 8 bases. The CDR3 has 15 residues. In nucleotides, the CDR3 is TGTGCCAGCAGGCAGGGACTAGCGGCCCTTGGTACGCAGTATTTT. This encodes CASRQGLAALGTQYF.

The V call is TRBV6-5, the J call TRBJ2-7, with 9 bases fitting TRBD2. J lost 5 bases, V lost 2 bases, and 7 bases had no gene match. Looked up from germline, CDR1 is MNHEY and CDR2 is SVGAGI. The CDR3 spans 15 residues. The chain's CDR3 is CASSYQPAGGHEQYF. The CDR3 bases are TGTGCCAGCAGTTACCAACCAGCGGGAGGCCACGAGCAGTACTTC.

This clone is a singleton in its sample. The chain employs TRBV28 and TRBJ2-7; 12 bases line up with TRBD2. The V gene's germline CDR1 is MDHEN and CDR2 SYDVKM. V gave up 7 bases and J gave up 4 bases; unmatched junction bases: 5. This CDR3 contains 14 residues. The CDR3 DNA reads TGTGCCAGCACCCCGACTAGCGGGAGTTACGAGCAGTACTTC. Protein sequence: CASTPTSGSYEQYF.

CDR3 coding DNA: TGTGCCAGCAGTCCCGGGACTAGCGGGTTCGAAAACATTCAGTACTTC. It translates to CASSPGTSGFENIQYF. The chain employs TRBV27 and TRBJ2-4, with 12 bases fitting TRBD2. The J segment lost 5 bases and the V segment lost 5 bases, leaving 7 bases of the junction unmatched. Per germline, CDR1 MNHEY and CDR2 SMNVEV (reference sequence). This CDR3 is built from 16 residues.

The V gene is TRBV28, the J gene TRBJ2-7; 10 nucleotides match TRBD1. Germline V CDR1 and CDR2: MDHEN, SYDVKM. V was clipped by 4 bases and J by 2 bases; unmatched bases: 5. The CDR3 totals 15 residues. The CDR3 coding sequence is TGTGCCAGCAGTTACGTAGGGACAGGGGCCTACGAGCAGTACTTC. It is translated as CASSYVGTGAYEQYF.

This clone has only a few counts. This sequence joins TRBV28 and TRBJ2-7, with D possibly being TRBD2 (5 bases). The CDR3 length is 15 residues. Looked up from germline, CDR1 is MDHEN and CDR2 is SYDVKM. Trimming stripped 2 bases from V and 6 bases from J, with 17 bases between. The CDR3 coding sequence is TGTGCCAGCAGTTTAGTACATCAATCGAGGGCCGAGCAGTACTTC. This gives the protein CASSLVHQSRAEQYF.

With respect to this clone: At one end, the junction sequence differs from germline, possibly due to a read error. The genes are TRBV5-4 and TRBJ1-1; perhaps TRBD1 as D (5 bases). This CDR3 region has 14 residues. Germline CDR1 reads SGHNT; CDR2 reads YYREEE (reference sequence). The CDR3 protein is CASSFGGGNTEAFF. CDR3 DNA: TGCGCCAGCAGCTTTGGCGGGGGGAACACTGAAGCTTTCTTT.

This clone has more than one count but fewer than ten. This chain joins TRBV6-1 and TRBJ1-2, with 8 bases that match TRBD1. The germline gives CDR1 MNHNS, CDR2 SASEGT. Germline trimming cut 5 bases from V and 8 bases from J; bases unmatched to any gene: 7. The CDR3 sequence is 13 residues long. In DNA, the CDR3 is TGTGCCAGCAGTATCACAGGGGGTTGGGGCTACACCTTC. Protein product: CASSITGGWGYTF.

V and J are TRBV4-1 and TRBJ2-7; the match to TRBD2 covers 12 bases. The CDR3 runs 15 residues. V was clipped by 3 bases and J by 2 bases; unmatched bases: 2. The germline gives CDR1 MGHRA, CDR2 YSYEKL. In DNA, the CDR3 is TGCGCCAGCAGCCAGACTAGCGGGAGTCCCTACGAGCAGTACTTC. Encoded protein: CASSQTSGSPYEQYF.

The chain carries TRBV5-4 and TRBJ2-5; D gene unclear. The J call is in doubt because the DNA end fits TRBJ2-7 better. The CDR3 sequence is 14 residues long. Germline loops: CDR1 SGHNT, CDR2 YYREEE (reference sequence). Here the CDR3 reads CASSLAPVPYEQYF. CDR3 nucleotide sequence: TGTGCCAGCAGCTTGGCCCCGGTCCCGTACGAGCAGTACTTC.

The J gene is TRBJ2-5, the V gene TRBV19; tentative D call: TRBD2 (6 bases). Trimming stripped 8 bases from V and 1 base from J, with 11 bases between. The length of the CDR3 is 13 residues. Germline CDR1 reads LNHDA; CDR2 reads SQIVND (reference sequence). In DNA form, the CDR3 reads TGTGCCAGTGGGGGGAAAGTCCAAGAGACCCAGTACTTC. Amino acids: CASGGKVQETQYF. The entire variable domain, with the rest obtained from reference TRBV19 and TRBJ2-5, is as follows: DGGITQSPKYLFRKEGQNVTLSCEQNLNHDAMYWYRQDPGQGLRLIYYSQIVNDFQKGDIAEGYSVSREKKESFPLTVTSAQKNPTAFYLCASGGKVQETQYFGPGTRLLVL.

The sample holds one count of this clone. V usage is TRBV19 and J usage is TRBJ1-1, with D uncertain. Germline V gene sequence: CDR1 LNHDA, CDR2 SQIVND (reference sequence). The CDR3 covers 14 residues. V was cut by 4 bases and J by 1 base, with 10 bases left in between. In nucleotides, the CDR3 is TGTGCCAGTAGTAAGGACGGGAGGAACACTGAAGCTTTCTTT. It specifies CASSKDGRNTEAFF.

The chain links TRBV29-1 to TRBJ2-7; weak D call: TRBD1 (5 bases). The CDR3 totals 12 residues. V was pared by 4 bases and J by 4 bases, with 11 bases between. The germline CDR1 and CDR2 sequences are SQVTM and ANQGSEA. The CDR3 loop is CSVVVRAYEQYF. CDR3 in DNA: TGCAGCGTTGTTGTCAGGGCTTACGAGCAGTACTTC.

The chain combines TRBV28 with TRBJ1-2; 11 bases are a match to TRBD1. Germline CDR1 and CDR2: MDHEN and SYDVKM. Trimming cost V 2 bases and J 8 bases; bases outside gene matches: 7. This CDR3 is 15 amino acids long. The CDR3 bases are TGTGCCAGCAGTTTAGGGACAGGGGGAAGGTGGGGCTACACCTTC. It yields the protein CASSLGTGGRWGYTF.

This chain connects TRBV10-2 to TRBJ2-1; TRBD2 might be the D (5 bases). CDR3 length equals 18 residues. Germline V gives CDR1 WSHSY, CDR2 SAAADI. With 0 bases removed from V and 8 bases from J, the gap between germline ends came to 23 bases. CDR3 nucleotides: TGCGCCAGCAGTGAGTCTCTCGTTTCGGGGAGACTCGTCCATGAGCAGTTCTTC. Translating gives CASSESLVSGRLVHEQFF.

The J gene is TRBJ2-1, the V gene TRBV5-1, with D possibly TRBD2 on 5 matching bases. V lost 4 bases to trimming and J lost 8 bases, with 16 bases between them. CDR1 is SGHRS and CDR2 is YFSETQ in the germline V gene. The CDR3 contains 14 residues. CDR3 sequence (DNA): TGCGCCAGCAGCGAGTCCGGACTTAGGGATGAGCAGTTCTTC. Residues: CASSESGLRDEQFF.

This chain connects TRBV5-1 to TRBJ2-1, with 8 bases aligning to TRBD1. Per germline, CDR1 SGHRS and CDR2 YFSETQ. With V trimmed by 7 bases and J by 5 bases, 5 bases remained unmatched. The CDR3 totals 13 residues. The CDR3 sequence: CASWTGINNEQFF. The CDR3 region has the DNA TGCGCCAGCTGGACAGGGATCAACAATGAGCAGTTCTTC.

The V and J genes are TRBV18 and TRBJ1-3, with a tentative D call TRBD1 (6 bases). The CDR3 length is 15 residues. V was trimmed by 2 bases and J by 3 bases, leaving 11 bases between them. The germline CDR1 and CDR2 sequences are KGHSH and LQKENI. The CDR3 DNA follows: TGTGCCAGCTCACCAGGGGGCGTAAATGGAAACACCATATATTTT. Translated: CASSPGGVNGNTIYF.

This clone was seen a handful of times. The chain couples TRBV7-4 to TRBJ2-7; D call uncertain. This CDR3 has 12 residues. The V end was cut by 6 bases, the J end by 7 bases, with 13 bases between. CDR1 and CDR2 from the germline V gene are SGHVT and SQSDAQ. The CDR3 here is CASRPYPWEQYF. In DNA, the CDR3 is TGTGCCAGCAGGCCCTATCCCTGGGAGCAGTACTTC. The entire variable domain, with the rest obtained from reference TRBV7-4 and TRBJ2-7, is as follows: GAGVSQSPRYKVAKRGRDVALRCDSISGHVTLYWYRQTLGQGSEVLTYSQSDAQRDKSGRPSGRFSAERPERSVSTLKIQRTEQGDSAVYLCASRPYPWEQYFGPGTRLTVT.

The J gene is TRBJ2-3, the V gene TRBV9, with 8 bases aligning to TRBD2. From germline, CDR1 is SGDLS and CDR2 YYNGEE. The J segment lost 4 bases and the V segment lost 6 bases, leaving 10 bases of the junction unmatched. The length of the CDR3 is 15 residues. CDR3 residues: CASNPSGGRPDTQYF. CDR3 DNA: TGTGCCAGCAACCCGTCGGGCGGGAGGCCAGATACGCAGTATTTT.

The chain links TRBV28 to TRBJ2-7; D is perhaps TRBD1 (6 bases). The germline V and J ends were trimmed by 6 bases and 6 bases, with 18 bases remaining between them. The CDR3 runs 14 residues. Looked up from germline, CDR1 is MDHEN and CDR2 is SYDVKM. CDR3 nucleotide sequence: TGTGCCAGCAGCCTACAGGGCAGGCTGGGCGAGCAGTACTTC. Amino acid sequence: CASSLQGRLGEQYF.

The chain recombines TRBV19 with TRBJ1-5, with a weak D call TRBD1 (6 bases). Germline CDR1 LNHDA, CDR2 SQIVND (reference sequence). The CDR3 loop spans 13 amino acids. The germline V and J ends were trimmed by 4 bases and 7 bases, with 11 bases remaining between them. The CDR3 coding sequence is TGTGCCAGTAGTACCACAGGGTACCAGCCCCAGCATTTT. Protein product: CASSTTGYQPQHF.

DNA for the CDR3: TGTGCCACCAGCAGGCTAAGGACAGGGGGTGAAAAACTGTTTTTT. It specifies CATSRLRTGGEKLFF. The V and J genes are TRBV15 and TRBJ1-4, with 10 positions matching TRBD1. Trimming took 3 bases from V and 7 from J; bases not matched to a gene: 5. Germline assignment: CDR1 LNHNV and CDR2 YYDKDF (reference sequence). CDR3 length equals 15 residues.

The chain couples TRBV10-2 to TRBJ1-2, with D hard to call. The CDR3 sequence is 14 residues long. V shed 7 bases and J shed 1 base, with 13 bases lying between them. Germline values: CDR1 WSHSY, CDR2 SAAADI. CDR3 coding DNA: TGCGCCAGCACCCCGTTCGGGATTAACTATGGCTACACCTTC. This codes for CASTPFGINYGYTF.

Only a few counts were recorded for this clone. The V call is TRBV5-6, the J call TRBJ1-5; TRBD1 agrees at 11 bases. This CDR3 has 16 residues. V shed 3 bases, J shed 2 bases, and the junction held 4 bases outside the gene matches. Germline values: CDR1 SGHDT, CDR2 YYEEEE. The CDR3 loop reads CASSSTGQGGNQPQHF. As DNA, the CDR3 is TGTGCCAGCAGCTCTACGGGACAGGGGGGCAATCAGCCCCAGCATTTT.

This clone was found once. The rearrangement joins TRBV21-1 to TRBJ2-3; the table's D call, TRBD2, has no DNA check behind it. TRBV21-1 is tagged as a pseudogene. This CDR3 has 20 amino acids. Here the CDR3 reads CASSGTSGLNRLWSTDTQYF. For the CDR3, the DNA is TGTGCCAGCAGCGGGACTAGCGGACTAAATAGACTCTGGAGCACAGATACGCAGTATTTT.

This chain uses TRBV27 with TRBJ1-2, with unresolved D. This CDR3 comprises 16 residues. The ends were cut back, 2 bases at V and 0 bases at J, with 13 bases in the middle. The germline CDR1 and CDR2 sequences are MNHEY and SMNVEV (reference sequence). The CDR3 DNA follows: TGTGCCAGCAGTTTACTTCCATTAGAGCCTAACTATGGCTACACCTTC. It codes for CASSLLPLEPNYGYTF.

The genes are TRBV4-1 and TRBJ2-2; D uncertain. V gave up 1 base and J gave up 1 base, with 7 bases separating them. Germline V gene data show CDR1 as MGHRA and CDR2 as YSYEKL. The CDR3 loop spans 15 amino acids. The CDR3: CASSQVPVNTGELFF. The CDR3 DNA follows: TGCGCCAGCAGCCAAGTTCCTGTGAACACCGGGGAGCTGTTTTTT.